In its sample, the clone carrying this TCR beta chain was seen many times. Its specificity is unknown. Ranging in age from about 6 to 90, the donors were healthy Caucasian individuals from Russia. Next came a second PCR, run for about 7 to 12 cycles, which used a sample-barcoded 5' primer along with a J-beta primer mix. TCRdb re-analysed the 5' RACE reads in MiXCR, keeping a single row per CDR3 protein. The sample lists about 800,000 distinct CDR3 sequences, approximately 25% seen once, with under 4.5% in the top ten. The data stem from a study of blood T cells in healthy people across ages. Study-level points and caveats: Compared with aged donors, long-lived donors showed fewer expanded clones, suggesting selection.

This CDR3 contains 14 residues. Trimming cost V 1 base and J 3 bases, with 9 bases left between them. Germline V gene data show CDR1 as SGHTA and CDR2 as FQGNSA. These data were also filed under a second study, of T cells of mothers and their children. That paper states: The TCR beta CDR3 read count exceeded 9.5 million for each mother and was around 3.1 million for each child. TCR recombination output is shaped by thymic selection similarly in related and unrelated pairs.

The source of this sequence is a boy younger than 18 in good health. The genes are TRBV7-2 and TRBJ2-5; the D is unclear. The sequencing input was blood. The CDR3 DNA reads TGTGCCAGCAGCTTAGGTAGTGGAAAAGAGACCCAGTACTTC. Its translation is CASSLGSGKETQYF. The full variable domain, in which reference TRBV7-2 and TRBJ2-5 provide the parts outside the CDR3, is GAGVSQSPSNKVTEKGKDVELRCDPISGHTALYWYRQSLGQGLEFLIYFQGNSAPDKSGLPSDRFSAERTGGSVSTLTIQRTQQEDSAVYLCASSLGSGKETQYFGPGTRLLVL.